The 11 T cell receptor beta chains below all came from one sample that was sequenced in a study of CD8 T cells in Susac syndrome. The RNA, roughly 0.45 to 1 ug, was put through reverse transcription using random hexamers. Via MiXCR, TCRdb re-called the immunoSEQ multiplex PCR reads, giving one row per CDR3 protein. The data show about 200,000 distinct CDR3 sequences, 75% to 95% seen once. The sample was CD4+ T cells from PBMCs. The receptors here all came from a human donor with Susac syndrome.

The V gene is TRBV7-2, the J gene TRBJ1-6; 7 bases agree with TRBD1. The V gene end was trimmed by 5 bases and the J gene end by 6 bases; junction bases not matched to a gene: 4. CDR1 is SGHTA and CDR2 is FQGNSA in the germline V gene. The CDR3 runs 14 residues. Here the CDR3 DNA reads TGTGCCAGCAGCGGGACAGTGACTAATTCACCCCTCCACTTT. Its protein product is CASSGTVTNSPLHF.

This chain connects TRBV6-1 to TRBJ2-1; D not certain. Trimming left V 6 bases short and J 12 bases short, with 9 bases between. The CDR3 contains 10 residues. The germline gives CDR1 MNHNS, CDR2 SASEGT. CDR3 loop: CASSHKGQFF. CDR3 coding DNA: TGTGCCAGCAGCCACAAGGGGCAGTTCTTC.

The CDR3 DNA reads as TGTGCCTGGAGGGGGAACCACGCGGGGGGGCTGGGGCAGTTCTTC. As protein: CAWRGNHAGGLGQFF. The chain links TRBV30 to TRBJ2-1, with 9 bases lining up with TRBD2. The V gene end was trimmed by 3 bases and the J gene end by 12 bases; junction bases not matched to a gene: 15. The CDR3 is made up of 15 amino acids. Germline V gene sequence: CDR1 GTSNPN, CDR2 SVGIG (reference sequence).

This chain links TRBV20-1 with TRBJ1-2; 8 nucleotides line up with TRBD1. The CDR3 has 14 residues. Germline V gene data show CDR1 as DFQATT and CDR2 as SNEGSKA (reference sequence). After removal of 2 bases from V and 8 bases from J, the junction contained 10 bases not matched to a gene. The CDR3 protein is CSARKSGGSRGYTF. The DNA for the CDR3 is TGCAGTGCTAGAAAATCAGGGGGCTCTCGGGGCTACACCTTC.

The CDR3 DNA reads TGTGCCAGCAGCCCGCGGACAGCAACTAATGAAAAACTGTTTTTT. Its protein is CASSPRTATNEKLFF. This rearrangement joins TRBV14 to TRBJ1-4; the D gene is possibly TRBD1 (6 bases). Trimming removed 4 bases from V and 0 bases from J, with 9 bases in between. The germline gives CDR1 SGHDN, CDR2 FVKESK. This CDR3 has 15 amino acids.

The chain has TRBV27 and TRBJ2-2; D gene unclear. Germline loops: CDR1 MNHEY, CDR2 SMNVEV (reference sequence). With 8 bases removed from V and 4 bases from J, the gap between germline ends came to 11 bases. The CDR3 consists of 13 residues. This CDR3 reads CASRTRSTGELFF. CDR3 DNA sequence: TGTGCCAGCCGAACTCGGAGCACCGGGGAGCTGTTTTTT.

The chain uses TRBV5-1 and TRBJ1-6; D perhaps matches TRBD1 (6 bases). The germline gives CDR1 SGHRS, CDR2 YFSETQ. V gave up 4 bases and J gave up 9 bases, with 17 bases separating them. The CDR3 spans 15 residues. CDR3 nucleotide sequence: TGCGCCAGCAGCACAAACAGGGAAATCGGTTCACCCCTCCACTTT. Encoded protein: CASSTNREIGSPLHF.

V gene TRBV5-1 combines with J gene TRBJ2-2; 8 bases are a match to TRBD2. The CDR3 has 16 amino acids. Trimming took 4 bases from V and 1 from J; bases not matched to a gene: 6. The germline V gene has CDR1 SGHRS and CDR2 YFSETQ. The CDR3 DNA follows: TGCGCCAGCAGCCCCCGGGAGGGGAGGAACACCGGGGAGCTGTTTTTT. This translates into CASSPREGRNTGELFF.

The chain couples TRBV19 to TRBJ2-5, with 8 bases matching TRBD1. Per germline, CDR1 LNHDA and CDR2 SQIVND (reference sequence). Germline trimming cut 4 bases from V and 2 bases from J; bases unmatched to any gene: 9. CDR3 length: 16 residues. This chain's CDR3 is CASSTISGTGQETQYF. The CDR3, as DNA: TGTGCCAGTAGTACCATCTCCGGGACAGGTCAAGAGACCCAGTACTTC.

The V call is TRBV5-1, the J call TRBJ2-7; 12 bases are a match to TRBD2. Germline V gene lookup returns CDR1 SGHRS and CDR2 YFSETQ. V lost 0 bases to trimming and J lost 4 bases; unmatched junction nucleotides: 23. CDR3 length equals 22 residues. CDR3 region: CASSLDRPGRLAGANQLYEQYF. DNA of the CDR3: TGCGCCAGCAGCTTGGACAGGCCCGGCCGACTAGCGGGAGCCAACCAACTATACGAGCAGTACTTC.

V and J are TRBV2 and TRBJ2-5, with 7 bases that match TRBD2. The CDR3 has 14 amino acids. The germline gives CDR1 SNHLY, CDR2 FYNNEI. V was clipped by 4 bases and J by 4 bases; unmatched bases: 6. CDR3 coding DNA: TGTGCCAGCAGTGGGACTAGTTCGCGAGAGACCCAGTACTTC. Translation: CASSGTSSRETQYF.